This T cell receptor beta chain was documented in a study of T cells in Graves' hyperthyroidism and ophthalmopathy. Study-level findings and limits: Peripheral blood also featured most of the thyroid clonotypes expanded above 0.001.

For the diagnoses, clinical symptoms, serum thyroxine and TRAb, thyroid ultrasound and orbital computed tomography were used. Turning to this clonotype: Its specificity is unknown.

The germline gives CDR1 SGHVS, CDR2 FQNEAQ. The junction had 6 bases not matched to a gene; V was cut back by 3 bases and J by 5 bases. There are 17 residues in the CDR3. What was amplified from RNA transcripts were TCR beta CDR3 regions. The HTBI primer set drove a first-round RT-PCR of the TCR CDR3. TCRdb independently ran MiXCR on the multiplex PCR reads; one entry per CDR3 protein. The sample includes under 200,000 distinct CDR3 sequences, roughly 10% seen only once; the top ten take about 20%. The rearrangement links TRBV7-8 to TRBJ2-1, with TRBD2 matching over 14 bases. Sequencing was carried out using blood. This clonotype was sampled from a woman aged 18-29 years with Graves' hyperthyroidism that later progressed to Graves' ophthalmopathy. For the CDR3, the DNA is TGTGCCAGCAGCTTGGAGTTGGGACTAGCGGGAGACAATGAGCAGTTCTTC. Its translation is CASSLELGLAGDNEQFF.